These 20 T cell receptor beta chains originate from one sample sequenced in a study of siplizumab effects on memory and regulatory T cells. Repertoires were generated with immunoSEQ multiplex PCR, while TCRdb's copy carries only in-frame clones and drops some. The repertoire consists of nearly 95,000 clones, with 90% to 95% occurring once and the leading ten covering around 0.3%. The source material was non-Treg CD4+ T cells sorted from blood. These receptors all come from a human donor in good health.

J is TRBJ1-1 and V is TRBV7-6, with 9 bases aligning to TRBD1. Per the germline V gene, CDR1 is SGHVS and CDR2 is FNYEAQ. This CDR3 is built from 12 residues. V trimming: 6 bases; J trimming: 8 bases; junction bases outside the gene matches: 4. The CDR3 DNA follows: TGTGCCAGCAGTTCGGACAGGGGAGAAGCTTTCTTT. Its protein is CASSSDRGEAFF.

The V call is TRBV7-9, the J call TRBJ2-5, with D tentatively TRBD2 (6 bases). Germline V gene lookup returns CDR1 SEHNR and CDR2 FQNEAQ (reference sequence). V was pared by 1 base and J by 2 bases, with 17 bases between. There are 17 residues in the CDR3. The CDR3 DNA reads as TGTGCCAGCAGCTTAGAGTGGTTGGCGGGAAGACAAGAGACCCAGTACTTC. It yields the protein CASSLEWLAGRQETQYF.

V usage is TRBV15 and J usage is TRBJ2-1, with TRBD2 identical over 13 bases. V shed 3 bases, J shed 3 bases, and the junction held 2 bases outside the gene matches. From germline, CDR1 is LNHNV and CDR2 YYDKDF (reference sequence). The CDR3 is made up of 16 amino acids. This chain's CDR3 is CATSSGTSGDYNEQFF. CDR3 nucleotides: TGTGCCACCAGCAGCGGGACTAGCGGGGACTACAATGAGCAGTTCTTC.

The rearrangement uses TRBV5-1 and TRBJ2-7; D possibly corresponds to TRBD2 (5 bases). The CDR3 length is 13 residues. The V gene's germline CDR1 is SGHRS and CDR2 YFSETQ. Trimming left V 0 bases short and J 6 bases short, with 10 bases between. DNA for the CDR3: TGCGCCAGCAGCTTGGCCCCGGGGTTCGAGCAGTACTTC. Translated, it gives CASSLAPGFEQYF.

The chain's CDR3 is CASNMGLPNTGELFF. For the CDR3, the DNA is TGTGCCAGTAATATGGGACTACCCAACACCGGGGAGCTGTTTTTT. The V and J genes are TRBV19 and TRBJ2-2; 7 nucleotides match TRBD2. This CDR3 spans 15 amino acids. Germline V CDR1 and CDR2: LNHDA, SQIVND (reference sequence). V gave up 7 bases and J gave up 2 bases; unmatched junction bases: 7.

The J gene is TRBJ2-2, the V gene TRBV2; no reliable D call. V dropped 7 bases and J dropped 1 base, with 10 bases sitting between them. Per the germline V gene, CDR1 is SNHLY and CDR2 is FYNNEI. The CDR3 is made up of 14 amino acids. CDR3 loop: CASIGSGNTGELFF. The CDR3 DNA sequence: TGTGCCAGCATCGGATCCGGGAACACCGGGGAGCTGTTTTTT. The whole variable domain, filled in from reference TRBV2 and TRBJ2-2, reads EPEVTQTPSHQVTQMGQEVILRCVPISNHLYFYWYRQILGQKVEFLVSFYNNEISEKSEIFDDQFSVERPDGSNFTLKIRSTKLEDSAMYFCASIGSGNTGELFFGEGSRLTVL.

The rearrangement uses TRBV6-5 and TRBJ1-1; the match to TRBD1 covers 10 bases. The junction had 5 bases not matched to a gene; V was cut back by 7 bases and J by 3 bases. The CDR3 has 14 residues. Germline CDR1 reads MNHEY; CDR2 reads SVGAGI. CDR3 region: CASTRDRGDTEAFF. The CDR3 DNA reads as TGTGCCAGCACCCGGGACAGGGGTGACACTGAAGCTTTCTTT.

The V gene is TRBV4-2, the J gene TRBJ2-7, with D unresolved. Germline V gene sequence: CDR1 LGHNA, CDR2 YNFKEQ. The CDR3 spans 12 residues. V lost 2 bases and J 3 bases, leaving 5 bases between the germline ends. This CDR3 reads CASSQSHYEQYF. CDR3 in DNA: TGTGCCAGCAGCCAAAGCCACTACGAGCAGTACTTC.

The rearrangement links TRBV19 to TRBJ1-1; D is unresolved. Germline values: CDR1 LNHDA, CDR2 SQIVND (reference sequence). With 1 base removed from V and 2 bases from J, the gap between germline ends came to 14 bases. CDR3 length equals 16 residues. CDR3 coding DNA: TGTGCCAGTAGTATAGGAATGTCAGCTGGTAACACTGAAGCTTTCTTT. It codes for CASSIGMSAGNTEAFF.

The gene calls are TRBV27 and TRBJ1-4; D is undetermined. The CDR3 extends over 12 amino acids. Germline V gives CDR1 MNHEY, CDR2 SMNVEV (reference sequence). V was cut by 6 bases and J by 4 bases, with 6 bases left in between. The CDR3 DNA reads TGTGCCAGCAGGACACATAATGAAAAACTGTTTTTT. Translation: CASRTHNEKLFF.

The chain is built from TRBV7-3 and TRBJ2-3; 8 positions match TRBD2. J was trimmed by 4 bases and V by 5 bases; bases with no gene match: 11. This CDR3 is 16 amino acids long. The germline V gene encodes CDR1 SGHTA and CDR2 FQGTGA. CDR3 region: CASSPITGGAADTQYF. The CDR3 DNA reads TGTGCCAGCAGCCCCATCACGGGAGGGGCCGCAGATACGCAGTATTTT.

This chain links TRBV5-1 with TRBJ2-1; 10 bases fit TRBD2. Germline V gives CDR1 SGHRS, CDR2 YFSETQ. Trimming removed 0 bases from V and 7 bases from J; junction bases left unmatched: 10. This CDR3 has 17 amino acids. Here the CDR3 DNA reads TGCGCCAGCAGCTTGGGTAGCCTAGCGGGAGTACGGAATGAGCAGTTCTTC. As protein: CASSLGSLAGVRNEQFF.

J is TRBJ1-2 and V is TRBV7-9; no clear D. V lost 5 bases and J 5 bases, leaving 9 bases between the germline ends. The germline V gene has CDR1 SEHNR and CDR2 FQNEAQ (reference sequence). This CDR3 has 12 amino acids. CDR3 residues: CASSPHGYGYTF. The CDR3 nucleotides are TGTGCCAGCAGCCCCCATGGTTATGGCTACACCTTC.

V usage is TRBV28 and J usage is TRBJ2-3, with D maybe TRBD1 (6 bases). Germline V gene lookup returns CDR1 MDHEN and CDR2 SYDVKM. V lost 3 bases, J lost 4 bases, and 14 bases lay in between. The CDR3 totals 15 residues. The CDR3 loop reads CASSLIGRGADTQYF. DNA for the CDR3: TGTGCCAGCAGTTTGATCGGCAGGGGTGCAGATACGCAGTATTTT.

The CDR3 is CASTEGGVLGTQYF. The CDR3 DNA sequence: TGTGCCAGCACCGAAGGTGGGGTACTGGGGACCCAGTACTTC. The chain couples TRBV6-1 to TRBJ2-5; D is undetermined. With 7 bases removed from V and 7 bases from J, the gap between germline ends came to 19 bases. This CDR3 has 14 amino acids. CDR1 MNHNS and CDR2 SASEGT come from the germline V gene.

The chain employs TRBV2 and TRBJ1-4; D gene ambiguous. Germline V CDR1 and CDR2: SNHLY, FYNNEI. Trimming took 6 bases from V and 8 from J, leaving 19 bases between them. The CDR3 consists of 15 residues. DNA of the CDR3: TGTGCCAGCAGCGATCCGCTGGGTGCGGACGAAAAACTGTTTTTT. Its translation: CASSDPLGADEKLFF.

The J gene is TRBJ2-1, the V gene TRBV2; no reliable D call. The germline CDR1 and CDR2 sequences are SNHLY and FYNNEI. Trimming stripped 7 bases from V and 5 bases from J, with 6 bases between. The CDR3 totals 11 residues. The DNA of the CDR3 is TGTGCCAGCAACGGGCACAATGAGCAGTTCTTC. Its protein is CASNGHNEQFF.

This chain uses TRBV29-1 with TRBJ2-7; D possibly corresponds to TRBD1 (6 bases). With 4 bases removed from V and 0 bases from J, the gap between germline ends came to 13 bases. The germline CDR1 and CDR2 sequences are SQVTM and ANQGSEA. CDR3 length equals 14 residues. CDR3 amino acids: CSVAAQGISYEQYF. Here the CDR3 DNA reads TGCAGCGTTGCGGCCCAGGGGATCTCCTACGAGCAGTACTTC.

The CDR3 nucleotides read TGTGCCAGCAGCGGAGGGGAGGCTAGCTACACCTTC. Translation: CASSGGEASYTF. This chain connects TRBV7-8 to TRBJ1-2; D may be TRBD1 (5 bases). The CDR3 is 12 residues long. The germline CDR1 and CDR2 sequences are SGHVS and FQNEAQ. Between the trimmed V and J ends, which lost 5 bases and 9 bases, there was a span of 13 bases. Combining the CDR3 with reference TRBV7-8 and TRBJ1-2 gives the whole variable domain GAGVSQSPRYKVAKRGQDVALRCDPISGHVSLFWYQQALGQGPEFLTYFQNEAQLDKSGLPSDRFFAERPEGSVSTLKIQRTQQEDSAVYLCASSGGEASYTFGSGTRLTVV.

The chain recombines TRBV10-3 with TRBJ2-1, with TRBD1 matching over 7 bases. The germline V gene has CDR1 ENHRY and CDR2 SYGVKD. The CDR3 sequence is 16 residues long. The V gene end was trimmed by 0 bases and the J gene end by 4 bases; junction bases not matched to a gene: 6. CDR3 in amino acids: CAISESDRVTYNEQFF. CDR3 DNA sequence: TGTGCCATCAGTGAGTCCGACAGGGTAACGTACAATGAGCAGTTCTTC.